The subject of this entry is one TCR beta chain. Its antigen remains unidentified. The sample originates from a study of T cell responses to AZD1222 COVID-19 vaccine. Profiled with immunoSEQ multiplex PCR; TCRdb holds only in-frame clones, not every one. The sample consists of fewer than 200,000 clones, just over 85% of them appearing once. This CDR3 contains 14 residues. The germline V gene has CDR1 MRHNA and CDR2 SNTAGT. V lost 5 bases and J lost 6; bases outside the gene matches: 5. General observations from the study: Clonal diversity may have been underestimated in mostly white British donors.

This chain joins TRBV6-4 and TRBJ2-1; 9 positions match TRBD1. The TCR originated in an adult who received the AZD1222 COVID-19 vaccine. The specimen was peripheral blood, collected 28 days after the second AZD1222 dose. Here the CDR3 reads CASSRDREGNEQFF. The CDR3 DNA reads TGTGCCAGCAGTCGGGACAGGGAAGGCAATGAGCAGTTCTTC.